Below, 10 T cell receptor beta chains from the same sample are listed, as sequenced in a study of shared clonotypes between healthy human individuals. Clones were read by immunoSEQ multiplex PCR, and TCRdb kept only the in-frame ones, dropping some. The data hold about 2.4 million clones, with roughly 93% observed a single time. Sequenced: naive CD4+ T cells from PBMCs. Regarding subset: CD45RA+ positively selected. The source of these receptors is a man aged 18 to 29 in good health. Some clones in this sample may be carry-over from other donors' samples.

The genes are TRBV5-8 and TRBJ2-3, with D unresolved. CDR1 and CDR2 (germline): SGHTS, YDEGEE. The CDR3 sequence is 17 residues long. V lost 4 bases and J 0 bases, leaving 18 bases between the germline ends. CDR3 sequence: CASSRNFPFTSTDTQYF. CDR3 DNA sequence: TGTGCCAGCAGCCGAAATTTTCCTTTTACTAGCACAGATACGCAGTATTTT.

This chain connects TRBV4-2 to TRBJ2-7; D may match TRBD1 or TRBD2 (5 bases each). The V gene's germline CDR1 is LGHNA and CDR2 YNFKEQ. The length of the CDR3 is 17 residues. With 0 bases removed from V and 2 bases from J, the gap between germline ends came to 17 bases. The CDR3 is CASSQDSSGHPPYEQYF. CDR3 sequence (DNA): TGTGCCAGCAGCCAAGATTCGAGCGGACACCCCCCCTACGAGCAGTACTTC.

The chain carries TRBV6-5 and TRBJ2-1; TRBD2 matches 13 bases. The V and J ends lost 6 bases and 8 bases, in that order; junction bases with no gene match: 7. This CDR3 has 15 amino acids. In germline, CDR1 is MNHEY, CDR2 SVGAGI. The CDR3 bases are TGTGCCAGCAGCCGACTAGCGGGAGGTGGCGATGAGCAGTTCTTC. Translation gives CASSRLAGGGDEQFF.

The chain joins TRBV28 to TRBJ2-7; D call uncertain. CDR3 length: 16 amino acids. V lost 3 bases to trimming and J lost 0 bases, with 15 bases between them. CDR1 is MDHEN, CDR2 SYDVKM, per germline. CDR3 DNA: TGTGCCAGCAGTTTTGAGTTCTCAGGACCCTCCTACGAGCAGTACTTC. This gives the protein CASSFEFSGPSYEQYF.

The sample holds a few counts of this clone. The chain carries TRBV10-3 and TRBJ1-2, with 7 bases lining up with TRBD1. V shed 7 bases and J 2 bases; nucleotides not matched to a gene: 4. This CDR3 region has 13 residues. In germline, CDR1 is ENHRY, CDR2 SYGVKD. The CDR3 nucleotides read TGTGCCATCACCTTGGGACAGAACTATGGCTACACCTTC. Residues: CAITLGQNYGYTF.

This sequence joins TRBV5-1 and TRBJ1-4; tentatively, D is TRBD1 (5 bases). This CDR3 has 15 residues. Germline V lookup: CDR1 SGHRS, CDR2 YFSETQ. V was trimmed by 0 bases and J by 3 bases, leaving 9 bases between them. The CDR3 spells CASSLVTASNEKLFF. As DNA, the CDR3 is TGCGCCAGCAGCTTGGTGACAGCCTCTAATGAAAAACTGTTTTTT.

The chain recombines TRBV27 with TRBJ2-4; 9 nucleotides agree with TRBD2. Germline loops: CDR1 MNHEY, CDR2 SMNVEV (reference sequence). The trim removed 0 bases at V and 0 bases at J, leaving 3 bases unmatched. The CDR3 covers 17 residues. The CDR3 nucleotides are TGTGCCAGCAGTTTATCGGGCGGGAGGGGAGCCAAAAACATTCAGTACTTC. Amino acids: CASSLSGGRGAKNIQYF.

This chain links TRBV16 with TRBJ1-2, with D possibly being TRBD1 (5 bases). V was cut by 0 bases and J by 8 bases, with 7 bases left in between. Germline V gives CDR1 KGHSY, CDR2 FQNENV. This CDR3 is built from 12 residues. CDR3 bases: TGTGCCAGCAGCCAATCTGGGGCAGGCTACACCTTC. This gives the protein CASSQSGAGYTF.

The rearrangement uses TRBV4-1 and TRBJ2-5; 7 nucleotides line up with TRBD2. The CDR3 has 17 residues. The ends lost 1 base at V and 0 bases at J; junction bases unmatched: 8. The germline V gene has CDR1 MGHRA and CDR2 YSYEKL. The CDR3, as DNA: TGCGCCAGCAGCCAAGCGTACGGGGAGGGTTACCAAGAGACCCAGTACTTC. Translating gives CASSQAYGEGYQETQYF.

Here the CDR3 DNA reads TGTGCCAGCTCACCGGACGGGCCCCTCAATCAGCCCCAGCATTTT. Its translation: CASSPDGPLNQPQHF. The J gene is TRBJ1-5, the V gene TRBV18; the D is unclear. Deletions cut 3 bases from V and 3 bases from J, with 12 bases between. The germline V gene has CDR1 KGHSH and CDR2 LQKENI. The length of the CDR3 is 15 residues.